This T cell receptor (beta chain) appears in the sequencing data of a study of blood T cells in healthy people across ages. Combining a sample-barcoded 5' primer with a J-beta primer mix, a second PCR ran for roughly 6 to 12 cycles. Each TCR beta cDNA got a 12-nucleotide random molecular identifier. TCRdb re-derived calls from the 5' RACE reads in MiXCR, one entry per CDR3 protein. The sample lists under 1,100,000 distinct CDR3 sequences, under 30% seen once, with approximately 0.75% in the top ten. Per sample, extraction of total RNA gave at least 5 micrograms in every case. V lost 6 bases to trimming and J lost 2 bases; unmatched junction nucleotides: 7. Germline V gene lookup returns CDR1 SQVTM and CDR2 ANQGSEA. The CDR3 sequence is 15 residues long. These records were also assigned to another study, of T cells of mothers and their children. This second report adds: Amplification in the second PCR used the M1S primer, which added sample barcodes and 2-4 random nucleotides.

The V gene is TRBV29-1, the J gene TRBJ2-1; the match to TRBD2 covers 10 bases. The sequence was obtained from a girl aged 2-15 years in good health. What was sequenced was blood. The CDR3 here is CSVPQLAGTYNEQFF. DNA for the CDR3: TGCAGCGTCCCCCAACTAGCGGGAACCTACAATGAGCAGTTCTTC.